Following are 18 T cell receptor beta chains from one sample sequenced in a study of early T cells in non-severe SARS-CoV-2 infection. TCRdb re-analysed the 5' RACE reads in MiXCR, keeping a single row per CDR3 protein. The data contain approximately 70,000 distinct CDR3 sequences, over 9.5% of them singletons. The sequencing here drew on whole blood, taken at baseline. The receptors were sampled from an adult who was a healthcare worker with PCR-confirmed SARS-CoV-2 infection or an uninfected control (not recorded which).

This clonotype came up many times. V gene TRBV7-3 combines with J gene TRBJ2-1, with D hard to call. The CDR3 length is 13 residues. CDR1 SGHTA and CDR2 FQGTGA come from the germline V gene. The V and J ends lost 5 bases and 8 bases respectively, with 13 bases between them. The CDR3 sequence: CASSTSPNDEQFF. CDR3 bases: TGTGCCAGCAGCACATCGCCAAACGATGAGCAGTTCTTC.

In this sample, this clonotype turned up many times. The rearrangement joins TRBV2 to TRBJ1-5, with D unresolved. Germline CDR1 is SNHLY and CDR2 is FYNNEI. The CDR3 consists of 12 residues. The V end was cut by 6 bases, the J end by 4 bases, with 7 bases between. CDR3 sequence (DNA): TGTGCCAGCAGCAGGCCAAATCAGCCCCAGCATTTT. Protein: CASSRPNQPQHF.

In regard to this clonotype: One end of the junction fails to match germline, which may point to a read error. The V gene is TRBV7-6, the J gene TRBJ2-3, with TRBD1 matching 7 bases. There are 13 residues in the CDR3. Germline loops: CDR1 SGHVS, CDR2 FNYEAQ. For the CDR3, the DNA is TGTGCCAGCAGCTTAGCTACGGGGACAGCCCCGAACTTT. Translated, it gives CASSLATGTAPNF.

This clonotype was seen ten or more times. This rearrangement joins TRBV18 to TRBJ2-3; 9 nucleotides line up with TRBD1. Germline V gene sequence: CDR1 KGHSH, CDR2 LQKENI. The V gene end was trimmed by 8 bases and the J gene end by 3 bases; junction bases not matched to a gene: 6. The CDR3 is 14 amino acids. The CDR3 DNA sequence: TGTGCCAGCCGAACAGGGGGCCAAACAGATACGCAGTATTTT. This sequence encodes CASRTGGQTDTQYF. Filled out from reference TRBV18 and TRBJ2-3, the complete variable domain reads NAGVMQNPRHLVRRRGQEARLRCSPMKGHSHVYWYRQLPEEGLKFMVYLQKENIIDESGMPKERFSAEFPKEGPSILRIQQVVRGDSAAYFCASRTGGQTDTQYFGPGTRLTVL.

The chain recombines TRBV5-1 with TRBJ1-1; TRBD1 might be the D (5 bases). The V gene lost 1 base and the J gene lost 4 bases, with 14 bases spanning the gap. This CDR3 is built from 15 residues. CDR1 SGHRS and CDR2 YFSETQ come from the germline V gene. In nucleotides, the CDR3 is TGCGCCAGCAGCTTGCTGGGGGGGTTAGGCACTGAAGCTTTCTTT. Its protein is CASSLLGGLGTEAFF. The full variable domain, completed using reference TRBV5-1 and TRBJ1-1, is KAGVTQTPRYLIKTRGQQVTLSCSPISGHRSVSWYQQTPGQGLQFLFEYFSETQRNKGNFPGRFSGRQFSNSRSEMNVSTLELGDSALYLCASSLLGGLGTEAFFGQGTRLTVV.

This clonotype was observed a handful of times. The V and J genes are TRBV29-1 and TRBJ2-2; D is uncertain. Germline V lookup: CDR1 SQVTM, CDR2 ANQGSEA. This CDR3 spans 13 amino acids. Between the trimmed V and J ends, which lost 3 bases and 4 bases, there was a span of 9 bases. The CDR3 here is CSVDLRITGELFF. For the CDR3, the DNA is TGCAGCGTTGATCTGCGGATCACCGGGGAGCTGTTTTTT.

V is TRBV20-1 and J is TRBJ2-5; D possibly corresponds to TRBD2 (7 bases). The germline gives CDR1 DFQATT, CDR2 SNEGSKA (reference sequence). The CDR3 is 11 residues long. Trimming cost V 5 bases and J 9 bases, with 13 bases left between them. The CDR3 loop reads CSALGAGAQYF. CDR3 coding DNA: TGCAGTGCTTTGGGGGCGGGGGCCCAGTACTTC.

This clonotype was recorded a few times. A much bigger clone sits one base away, suggesting this may be a read error. This chain connects TRBV7-2 to TRBJ2-3; unclear D gene. Trimming removed 5 bases at V and 3 bases at J, with 3 bases between. CDR3 length: 11 amino acids. Germline CDR1 reads SGHTA; CDR2 reads FQGNSA. The CDR3 is CASSATDTQYF. DNA of the CDR3: TGTGCCAGCAGCGCGACAGATACGCAGTATTTT.

As for this clonotype: Since the CDR3 does not end with the conserved phenylalanine or tryptophan, this likely comes from a read error. No DNA is shown, since the ends of the CDR3 on it are uncertain; the CDR3 is the one TCRdb lists. The chain carries TRBV10-3 and TRBJ2-1; TRBD1, the table's D call, lacks a check against the DNA. Germline V gene lookup returns CDR1 ENHRY and CDR2 SYGVKD. The CDR3 totals 13 residues, both ends included. The CDR3 is CATRFRESMDLLV.

This clonotype was seen only once. The genes are TRBV20-1 and TRBJ2-3; no reliable D call. Trimming removed 6 bases at V and 2 bases at J, with 6 bases between. This CDR3 contains 11 residues. From germline, CDR1 is DFQATT and CDR2 SNEGSKA (reference sequence). The CDR3 reads CSAIITDTQYF. As DNA, the CDR3 is TGCAGTGCGATTATCACAGATACGCAGTATTTT.

Ten or more counts support this clonotype. The chain links TRBV6-1 to TRBJ1-5; 8 positions agree with TRBD1. From germline, CDR1 is MNHNS and CDR2 SASEGT. V lost 6 bases to trimming and J lost 6 bases; unmatched junction nucleotides: 13. The CDR3 totals 16 residues. The CDR3 is CASSGGGRGHIQPQHF. As DNA, the CDR3 is TGTGCCAGCAGCGGAGGGGGCAGGGGGCATATTCAGCCCCAGCATTTT.

The gene calls are TRBV18 and TRBJ2-7; D may be TRBD1 (5 bases). This CDR3 has 14 amino acids. V gave up 2 bases and J gave up 2 bases, with 10 bases separating them. Germline V gene data show CDR1 as KGHSH and CDR2 as LQKENI. This chain's CDR3 is CASSPSTVTYEQYF. CDR3 nucleotides: TGTGCCAGCTCACCATCGACAGTAACCTACGAGCAGTACTTC.

This clonotype was seen at least ten times. This chain joins TRBV29-1 and TRBJ2-1, with 11 bases aligning to TRBD1. J gave up 9 bases and V 3 bases, and 10 bases lay outside the gene matches. Germline V gene sequence: CDR1 SQVTM, CDR2 ANQGSEA. CDR3 length equals 15 residues. The CDR3 here is CSVDARDRGFGEQFF. CDR3 DNA: TGCAGCGTTGATGCACGGGACAGGGGGTTTGGTGAGCAGTTCTTC.

The gene calls are TRBV11-2 and TRBJ1-5; 7 bases fit TRBD1. Germline V gene data show CDR1 as SGHAT and CDR2 as FQNNGV. Trimming at V came to 5 bases and at J to 0 bases, leaving 10 bases not matched to a gene. The CDR3 has 17 residues. CDR3 residues: CASSQRTGPHSNQPQHF. The CDR3 DNA reads as TGTGCCAGCAGCCAAAGGACAGGCCCTCATAGCAATCAGCCCCAGCATTTT. Supplemented by reference TRBV11-2 and TRBJ1-5, the full variable domain reads EAGVAQSPRYKIIEKRQSVAFWCNPISGHATLYWYQQILGQGPKLLIQFQNNGVVDDSQLPKDRFSAERLKGVDSTLKIQPAKLEDSAVYLCASSQRTGPHSNQPQHFGDGTRLSIL.

This clonotype was found a few times. CDR3 sequence reads: CASSRDGGPYEQYF. Written as DNA, the CDR3 is TGCGCCAGCAGCCGGGACGGTGGACCCTACGAGCAGTACTTC. The chain recombines TRBV5-1 with TRBJ2-7; the D call may be TRBD1 or TRBD2 (5 bases each). Germline V lookup: CDR1 SGHRS, CDR2 YFSETQ. This CDR3 is 14 amino acids long. V dropped 4 bases and J dropped 2 bases, with 13 bases sitting between them.

On this clonotype itself: Given a much more abundant clone one base away, this may be a read error. This chain joins TRBV9 and TRBJ1-3; the match to TRBD1 covers 9 bases. The CDR3 consists of 16 residues. Trimming at V came to 4 bases and at J to 3 bases, leaving 8 bases not matched to a gene. Per germline, CDR1 SGDLS and CDR2 YYNGEE. The CDR3 sequence is CASSIPTGGVGNTIYF. The CDR3 DNA sequence: TGTGCCAGCAGCATCCCGACAGGGGGAGTTGGAAACACCATATATTTT.

At least ten counts were recorded for this clonotype. V usage is TRBV7-3 and J usage is TRBJ1-6; a possible D gene is TRBD1 (6 bases). With 4 bases removed from V and 10 bases from J, the gap between germline ends came to 14 bases. The germline CDR1 and CDR2 sequences are SGHTA and FQGTGA. This CDR3 is 14 amino acids long. The CDR3 sequence: CASSSGTPESPLHF. CDR3 nucleotide sequence: TGTGCCAGCAGCTCCGGGACACCAGAATCACCCCTCCACTTT.

The gene calls are TRBV9 and TRBJ2-3, with 11 bases identical to TRBD2. CDR3 size: 16 residues. Trimming cost V 6 bases and J 3 bases; bases outside gene matches: 9. The germline V gene has CDR1 SGDLS and CDR2 YYNGEE. Written as DNA, the CDR3 is TGTGCCAGCACCGCCGGGACTAGCGGACTAACAGATACGCAGTATTTT. Translating it yields CASTAGTSGLTDTQYF.